The 12 T cell receptor beta chains in this list originate from one sample, sequenced in a study of cytomegalovirus exposure and HLA in healthy donors. The PCR was carried out with 60 Vbeta primers and 13 Jbeta primers. Method: immunoSEQ multiplex PCR; TCRdb's copy keeps in-frame clones and lacks some. The sample consists of more than 85,000 clones, roughly a tenth of them appearing once. Sequencing used PBMCs. Source of these receptors: a man aged 50 to 59 in good health and CMV-seropositive.

This clone was recorded a few times. The chain employs TRBV10-3 and TRBJ2-5; 8 nucleotides agree with TRBD1. Germline V gene data show CDR1 as ENHRY and CDR2 as SYGVKD. The V gene end was trimmed by 10 bases and the J gene end by 2 bases; junction bases not matched to a gene: 6. This CDR3 has 13 residues. CDR3 sequence: CATRQGRQETQYF. DNA of the CDR3: TGTGCCACCCGACAGGGGCGGCAAGAGACCCAGTACTTC.

This clone was seen a few times. This chain joins TRBV6-5 and TRBJ1-1; D perhaps matches TRBD1 (5 bases). The CDR3 is 11 residues long. V lost 8 bases to trimming and J lost 11 bases, with 15 bases between them. Germline V gene lookup returns CDR1 MNHEY and CDR2 SVGAGI. In DNA form, the CDR3 reads TGTGCCAGCGGGGCGGTTCAGAAGGCTTTCTTT. The encoded protein is CASGAVQKAFF.

This clone was detected a few times. The V gene is TRBV6-1, the J gene TRBJ1-4; D is unresolved. The CDR3 has 15 amino acids. V was pared by 0 bases and J by 4 bases, with 9 bases between. Germline loops: CDR1 MNHNS, CDR2 SASEGT. The CDR3 DNA is TGTGCCAGCAGTGAAGCTTTCGGAGATAATGAAAAACTGTTTTTT. Protein sequence: CASSEAFGDNEKLFF.

The genes are TRBV28 and TRBJ1-5; D perhaps matches TRBD1 (5 bases). Per the germline V gene, CDR1 is MDHEN and CDR2 is SYDVKM. The CDR3 runs 15 residues. Trimming removed 5 bases from V and 2 bases from J, with 13 bases in between. In nucleotides, the CDR3 is TGTGCCAGCAGTCCTGAGTTCAGGGGCAATCAGCCCCAGCATTTT. Its protein product is CASSPEFRGNQPQHF.

The V gene is TRBV14, the J gene TRBJ2-1, with 7 bases fitting TRBD2. The CDR3 sequence is 17 residues long. CDR1 and CDR2 (germline): SGHDN, FVKESK. V shed 4 bases and J 0 bases; nucleotides not matched to a gene: 9. The CDR3 loop reads CASSRRASGSSYNEQFF. CDR3 DNA: TGTGCCAGCAGCCGGAGGGCTAGCGGTAGCTCCTACAATGAGCAGTTCTTC. The full variable domain, in which reference TRBV14 and TRBJ2-1 provide the parts outside the CDR3, is EAGVTQFPSHSVIEKGQTVTLRCDPISGHDNLYWYRRVMGKEIKFLLHFVKESKQDESGMPNNRFLAERTGGTYSTLKVQPAELEDSGVYFCASSRRASGSSYNEQFFGPGTRLTVL.

This clone was counted between two and nine times. The V and J genes are TRBV6-1 and TRBJ2-1; 16 bases agree with TRBD2. The CDR3 is 15 residues long. Looked up from germline, CDR1 is MNHNS and CDR2 is SASEGT. Trimming cost V 3 bases and J 9 bases; bases outside gene matches: 2. CDR3 sequence: CASSEGTSGRGEQFF. The CDR3 bases are TGTGCCAGCAGTGAGGGGACTAGCGGGAGGGGTGAGCAGTTCTTC.

A note on this clone: The sample carries other DNA sequences with the same CDR3. The V gene is TRBV6-6, the J gene TRBJ2-7; 7 nucleotides agree with TRBD2. This CDR3 is built from 14 residues. CDR1 and CDR2 from the germline V gene are MNHNY and SVGAGI (reference sequence). With V trimmed by 2 bases and J by 3 bases, 4 bases remained unmatched. CDR3 sequence reads: CASSYGTGGYEQYF. The CDR3 DNA reads TGTGCCAGCAGTTACGGAACGGGAGGCTACGAGCAGTACTTC.

This clone was seen a few times. The chain joins TRBV30 to TRBJ1-4; D is perhaps TRBD1 (5 bases). The CDR3 length is 14 residues. V lost 0 bases to trimming and J lost 3 bases, with 8 bases between them. Germline V lookup: CDR1 GTSNPN, CDR2 SVGIG (reference sequence). The DNA for the CDR3 is TGTGCCTGGAGTGTCAAAGGGGCTAATGAAAAACTGTTTTTT. It codes for CAWSVKGANEKLFF.

The sample holds a few counts of this clone. The chain couples TRBV28 to TRBJ2-2, with 10 bases identical to TRBD2. The CDR3 consists of 13 residues. J was trimmed by 7 bases and V by 8 bases; bases with no gene match: 4. Germline-derived CDR1 and CDR2 are MDHEN and SYDVKM. This chain's CDR3 is CASLAGVGGELFF. The CDR3 DNA sequence: TGTGCCAGCCTAGCGGGAGTGGGCGGGGAGCTGTTTTTT.

This clone was detected only a few times. One end of the junction fails to match germline, which may point to a read error. Other DNA sequences of this sample code for an identical CDR3. V gene TRBV4-1 combines with J gene TRBJ1-5; D might be TRBD1 (5 bases). CDR1 and CDR2 (germline): MGHRA, YSYEKL. This CDR3 contains 14 residues. In DNA form, the CDR3 reads TGCGCCAGCAGTCAAGGGGCGGGAGGCCAGCCCCAGCATTTT. This encodes CASSQGAGGQPQHF.

The genes are TRBV2 and TRBJ2-1, with D perhaps TRBD2 (5 bases). The CDR3 covers 18 residues. Germline V gene sequence: CDR1 SNHLY, CDR2 FYNNEI. Deletions cut 0 bases from V and 6 bases from J, with 21 bases between. The CDR3 reads CASSEALRQRPRLNEQFF. CDR3 nucleotides: TGTGCCAGCAGTGAAGCGCTTCGCCAGCGGCCGCGACTCAATGAGCAGTTCTTC.

The genes are TRBV29-1 and TRBJ2-1; TRBD2 matches 8 bases. V shed 4 bases, J shed 2 bases, and the junction held 7 bases outside the gene matches. Germline assignment: CDR1 SQVTM and CDR2 ANQGSEA. The CDR3 sequence is 15 residues long. In nucleotides, the CDR3 is TGCAGCGTTGCAGCGGGAGAGGGGACCTACAATGAGCAGTTCTTC. Residues: CSVAAGEGTYNEQFF.